This T cell receptor (beta chain) derives from a study of Ad26.COV2.S vaccination and SARS-CoV-2 variants. Study findings and constraints: TCR breadth and depth analyses may have underestimated total T cell responses. People who got the vaccine or the placebo had similar non-spike TCR breadth.

Documented treatment: roughly 19 received Ad26.COV2.S at low or high dose, single or two shots; about 5 received placebo; per-sample allocation not given. Collection of samples fell on day 63 after the first vaccine or placebo injection. The donor was a Boston adult aged 18-55 years. Expressing Wuhan-strain SARS-CoV-2 spike, an Ad26 vector served as the vaccine. Sequencing was performed with immunoSEQ multiplex PCR; in TCRdb, only in-frame clones are kept and a portion is missing. The sample records fewer than 500,000 clones, approximately 89% being singletons. Notes on this clone: Its specificity is not known.

Germline V gene sequence: CDR1 SGHTA, CDR2 FQGNSA. V gave up 4 bases and J gave up 11 bases; unmatched junction bases: 18. The CDR3 is 16 amino acids. The gene calls are TRBV7-2 and TRBJ1-2, with 8 bases that match TRBD1. The sequencing used peripheral blood, collected in a trial of Ad26.COV2.S vaccine versus placebo. The source of this sequence is a person between 18 and 59 years old who received the Ad26.COV2.S COVID-19 vaccine or a placebo. As DNA, the CDR3 is TGTGCCAGCAGCTCCGCCTTTAGACAGGGGTTGACAGGGTACACCTTC. Translating it yields CASSSAFRQGLTGYTF.